The sequence of this TCR beta chain was determined in a study of cytomegalovirus exposure and HLA in healthy donors. PCR was performed using 60 Vbeta and 13 Jbeta primers. TCRdb keeps only in-frame clones here, not all; method: immunoSEQ multiplex PCR. This sample has around 69,000 clones, with roughly 64% found just once. The germline V gene encodes CDR1 MNHEY and CDR2 SVGAGI. The V gene lost 6 bases and the J gene lost 8 bases, with 10 bases spanning the gap. The CDR3 contains 12 residues. Source material: PBMCs. The V gene is TRBV6-5, the J gene TRBJ2-2; a possible D gene is TRBD2 (5 bases). This receptor was taken from a man aged 40-49 years in good health and CMV-seropositive. CDR3 region: CASSPGEGELFF. The CDR3, as DNA: TGTGCCAGCAGCCCTGGGGAGGGGGAGCTGTTTTTT.